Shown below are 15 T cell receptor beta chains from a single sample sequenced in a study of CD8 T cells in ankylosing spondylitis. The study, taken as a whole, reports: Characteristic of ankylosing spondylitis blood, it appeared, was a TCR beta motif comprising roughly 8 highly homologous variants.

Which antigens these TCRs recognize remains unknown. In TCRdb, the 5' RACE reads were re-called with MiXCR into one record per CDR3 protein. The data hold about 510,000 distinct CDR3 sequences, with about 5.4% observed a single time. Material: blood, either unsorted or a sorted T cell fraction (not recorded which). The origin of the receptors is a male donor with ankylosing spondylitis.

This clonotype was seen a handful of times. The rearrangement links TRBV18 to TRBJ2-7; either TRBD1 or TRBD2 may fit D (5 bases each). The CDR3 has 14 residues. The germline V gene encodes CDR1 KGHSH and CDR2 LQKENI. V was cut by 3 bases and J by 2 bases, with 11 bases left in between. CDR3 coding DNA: TGTGCCAGCTCACCTTCCGGGGCTCCCTACGAGCAGTACTTC. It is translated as CASSPSGAPYEQYF.

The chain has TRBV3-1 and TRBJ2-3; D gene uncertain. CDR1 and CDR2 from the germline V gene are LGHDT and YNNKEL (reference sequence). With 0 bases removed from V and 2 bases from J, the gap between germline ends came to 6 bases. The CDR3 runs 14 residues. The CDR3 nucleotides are TGTGCCAGCAGCCAAGAATCCTACACAGATACGCAGTATTTT. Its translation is CASSQESYTDTQYF.

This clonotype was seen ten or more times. CDR3 bases: TGTGCCACCAGCAGAGATGGGCCAGGGGGGGCCTACAATGAGCAGTTCTTC. Residues: CATSRDGPGGAYNEQFF. The chain joins TRBV15 to TRBJ2-1; D tentatively reads TRBD1 or TRBD2 (7 bases each). From germline, CDR1 is LNHNV and CDR2 YYDKDF (reference sequence). There are 17 residues in the CDR3. V lost 0 bases and J 2 bases, leaving 14 bases between the germline ends.

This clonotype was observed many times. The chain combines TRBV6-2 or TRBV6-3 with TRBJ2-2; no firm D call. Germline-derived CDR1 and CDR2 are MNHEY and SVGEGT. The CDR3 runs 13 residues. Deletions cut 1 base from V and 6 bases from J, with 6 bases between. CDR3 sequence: CASSYWSPGELFF. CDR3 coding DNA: TGTGCCAGCAGTTACTGGTCGCCCGGGGAGCTGTTTTTT.

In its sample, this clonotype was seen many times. CDR3 DNA sequence: TGCAGTGCATGGACAGGGGGATCACCCCTCCACTTT. Its protein product is CSAWTGGSPLHF. V usage is TRBV20-1 and J usage is TRBJ1-6, with TRBD1 identical over 10 bases. CDR1 and CDR2 from the germline V gene are DFQATT and SNEGSKA (reference sequence). The CDR3 runs to 12 residues. V shed 6 bases, J shed 10 bases, and the junction held 3 bases outside the gene matches.

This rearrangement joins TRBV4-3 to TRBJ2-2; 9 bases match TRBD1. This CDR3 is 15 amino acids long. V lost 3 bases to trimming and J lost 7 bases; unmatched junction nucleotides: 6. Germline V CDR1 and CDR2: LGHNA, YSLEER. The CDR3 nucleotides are TGCGCCAGCAGCCACGAACAGGGGGCAGGCGGGGAGCTGTTTTTT. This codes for CASSHEQGAGGELFF.

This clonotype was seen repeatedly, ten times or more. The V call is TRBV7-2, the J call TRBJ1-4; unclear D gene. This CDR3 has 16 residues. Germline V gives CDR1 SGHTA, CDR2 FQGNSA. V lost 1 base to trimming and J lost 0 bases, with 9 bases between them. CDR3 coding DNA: TGTGCCAGCAGCTTAGGTCCAGGAGCAACTAATGAAAAACTGTTTTTT. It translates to CASSLGPGATNEKLFF.

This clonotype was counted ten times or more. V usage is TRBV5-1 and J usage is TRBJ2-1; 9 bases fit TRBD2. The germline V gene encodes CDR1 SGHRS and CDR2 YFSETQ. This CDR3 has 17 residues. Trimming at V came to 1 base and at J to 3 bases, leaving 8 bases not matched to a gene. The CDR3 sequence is CASSLRRGLADYNEQFF. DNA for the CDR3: TGCGCCAGCAGCTTGCGCCGGGGACTAGCAGACTACAATGAGCAGTTCTTC.

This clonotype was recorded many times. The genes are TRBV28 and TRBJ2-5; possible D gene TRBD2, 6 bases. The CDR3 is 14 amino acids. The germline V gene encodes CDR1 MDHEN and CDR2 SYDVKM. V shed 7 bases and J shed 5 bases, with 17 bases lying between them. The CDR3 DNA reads TGTGCCAGCAACTCGGGAGTATCTGTGGAGACCCAGTACTTC. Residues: CASNSGVSVETQYF.

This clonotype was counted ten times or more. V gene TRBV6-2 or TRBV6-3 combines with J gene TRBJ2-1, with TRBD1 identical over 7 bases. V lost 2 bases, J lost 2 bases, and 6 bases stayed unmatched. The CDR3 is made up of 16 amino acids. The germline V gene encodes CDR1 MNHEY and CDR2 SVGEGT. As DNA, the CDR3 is TGTGCCAGCAGTTACCGAGAGAGGGGGCCCTACAATGAGCAGTTCTTC. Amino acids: CASSYRERGPYNEQFF.

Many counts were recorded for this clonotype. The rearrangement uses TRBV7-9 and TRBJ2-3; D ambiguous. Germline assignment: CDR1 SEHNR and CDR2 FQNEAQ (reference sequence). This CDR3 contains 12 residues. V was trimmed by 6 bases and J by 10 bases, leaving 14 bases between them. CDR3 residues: CASSSHSWAQYF. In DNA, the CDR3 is TGTGCCAGCAGTTCACATTCTTGGGCGCAGTATTTT.

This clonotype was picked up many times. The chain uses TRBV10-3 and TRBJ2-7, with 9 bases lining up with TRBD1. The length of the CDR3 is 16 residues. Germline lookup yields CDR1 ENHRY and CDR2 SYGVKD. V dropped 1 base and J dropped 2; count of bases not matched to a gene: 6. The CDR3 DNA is TGTGCCATCAGTGAGTTTCGGGACAGGGCAACCTACGAGCAGTACTTC. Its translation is CAISEFRDRATYEQYF.

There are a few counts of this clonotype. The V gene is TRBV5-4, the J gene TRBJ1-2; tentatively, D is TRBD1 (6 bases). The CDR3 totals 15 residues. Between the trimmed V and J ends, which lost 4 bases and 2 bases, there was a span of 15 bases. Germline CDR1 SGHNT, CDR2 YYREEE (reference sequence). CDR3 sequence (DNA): TGTGCCAGCAGCGCGTTGACACAGGGCAACTATGGCTACACCTTC. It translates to CASSALTQGNYGYTF. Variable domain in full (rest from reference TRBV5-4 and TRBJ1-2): ETGVTQSPTHLIKTRGQQVTLRCSSQSGHNTVSWYQQALGQGPQFIFQYYREEENGRGNFPPRFSGLQFPNYSSELNVNALELDDSALYLCASSALTQGNYGYTFGSGTRLTVV.

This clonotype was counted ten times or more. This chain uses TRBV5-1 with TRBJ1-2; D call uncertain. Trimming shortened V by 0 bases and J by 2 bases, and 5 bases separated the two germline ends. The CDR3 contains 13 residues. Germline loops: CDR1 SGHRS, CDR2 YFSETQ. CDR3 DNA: TGCGCCAGCAGCTTGGGGTCCAACTATGGCTACACCTTC. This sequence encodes CASSLGSNYGYTF. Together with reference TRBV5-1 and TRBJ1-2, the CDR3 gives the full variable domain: KAGVTQTPRYLIKTRGQQVTLSCSPISGHRSVSWYQQTPGQGLQFLFEYFSETQRNKGNFPGRFSGRQFSNSRSEMNVSTLELGDSALYLCASSLGSNYGYTFGSGTRLTVV.

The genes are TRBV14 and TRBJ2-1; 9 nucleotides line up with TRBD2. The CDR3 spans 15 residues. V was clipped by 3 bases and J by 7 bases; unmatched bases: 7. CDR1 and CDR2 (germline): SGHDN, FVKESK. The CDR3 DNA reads TGTGCCAGCAGCCAGTGGCGGGGGGGCTGGAATGAGCAGTTCTTC. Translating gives CASSQWRGGWNEQFF.